This T cell receptor (beta chain) was found in a study of shared clonotypes between healthy human individuals. For the study at large: Each donor had three CD4 naive, three CD4 memory, two CD8 naive and one CD8 memory plate. Whole-study results and caveats: Shared clonotypes across all four donors exceeded non-shared ones in generation probability. Roughly 5% of naive CD4 clonotypes were common to four donors.

CD45RO-negative, CCR7-positively selected cells formed the naive CD8 fraction, excluding terminally differentiated effector memory CD45RA+ cells. The study drew its donors from healthy HIV-negative adults without recent acute infections or vaccinations. This clone was counted once. The antigen is not known. Some clones are missing from TCRdb's copy, which holds only in-frame ones; the method was immunoSEQ multiplex PCR. The sample carries a few million clones, 85% to 95% recorded once. The CDR3 is made up of 15 amino acids. Germline CDR1 and CDR2: SGDLS and YYNGEE. V gave up 0 bases and J gave up 3 bases, with 10 bases separating them.

The V and J genes are TRBV9 and TRBJ2-1; D not resolved. The sequenced sample consisted of naive CD8+ T cells from PBMCs. This TCR came from a man aged 18 to 29 in good health. Some clones in this sample may be carry-over from other donors' samples. CDR3 in amino acids: CASSVARTDYNEQFF. CDR3 in DNA: TGTGCCAGCAGCGTAGCTAGGACCGACTACAATGAGCAGTTCTTC.